Presented here are 2 T cell receptor beta chains from one specimen sequenced in a study of T-cell memory formation after mild COVID-19. TCRdb processed the 5' RACE reads anew with MiXCR; each CDR3 protein has one entry. The sample comprises 530,000 or so distinct CDR3 sequences, approximately 15% of which are singletons, and 8.1% rests with the top ten. The source material was PBMCs or a T cell subset sorted from them (not recorded which). The receptor set was obtained from an adult woman who had mild COVID-19 (a few samples of this study predate the infection). Cell type and time point are not known.

This clonotype was detected a few times. The chain has TRBV19 and TRBJ2-2; no firm D call. In germline, CDR1 is LNHDA, CDR2 SQIVND (reference sequence). Trimming took off 7 bases at V and 0 bases at J, with 12 bases between the two ends. This CDR3 comprises 15 residues. The CDR3 sequence: CASMRTASNTGELFF. CDR3 sequence (DNA): TGTGCCAGTATGAGGACGGCTTCGAACACCGGGGAGCTGTTTTTT.

The V call is TRBV6-2 or TRBV6-3, the J call TRBJ2-4, with D tentatively TRBD1 or TRBD2 (6 bases each). Trimming removed 5 bases at V and 8 bases at J, with 19 bases between. Germline CDR1 MNHEY, CDR2 SVGEGT. The CDR3 is 15 amino acids. The CDR3 DNA is TGTGCCAGCAGTCCACATGGGACGGGGGCGGACATTCAGTACTTC. It is translated as CASSPHGTGADIQYF.